This is a list of T cell receptor beta chains from one sample in a study of tumor-infiltrating lymphocytes in primary liver carcinoma. TCRdb passed the multiplex PCR reads through MiXCR, listing each CDR3 protein once. The repertoire includes about 30,000 distinct CDR3 sequences, roughly 77% of them detected once, and about 30% sits in the top ten. Sequencing was performed on liver tumor tissue from sampling region 3. These receptors all come from a woman aged 25 to 45 with primary liver carcinoma and hepatitis B virus infection. Both conserved end residues are part of each CDR3. A D gene is named only where the DNA matches it firmly. For some rows the clone size is stated as once, few or many, or as a class when expanded; others skip it.

>TRBJ2-2|NA|TRBV11-2|NA
TGTGCCAGCAGCTTTTATGGAGCAGGTGTGGGGAGCAATACCGGGGAGCTGTTTTTT
CASSFYGAGVGSNTGELFF
>TRBJ2-7|NA|TRBV5-6|NA
TGTGCCAGCAGCGTGGTAGAGCGGCCCTACAATGAGCAGTACTTC
CASSVVERPYNEQYF
>TRBJ2-1|medium-sized|TRBV14|NA
TGTGCCAGCAGCAAGGGAACGGGAGCATACAATGAGCAGTTCTTC
CASSKGTGAYNEQFF
>TRBJ2-1|NA|TRBV10-3|NA
TGTGCATTCAGTCCCAGGGCGACCCGGGATGAGCAGTTCTTC
CAFSPRATRDEQFF
>TRBJ2-3|once|TRBV5-4|NA
TGTGTCAGCAGCGTAGACGGACGTCCTCCACTCACAGATACGCAGTATTTT
CVSSVDGRPPLTDTQYF
>TRBJ1-1|NA|TRBV5-6|NA
TGTGTCAGCGGGCGTGAGGACTCTGAAGCTTTCTTT
CVSGREDSEAFF
>TRBJ2-7|many|TRBV4-2|NA
TGTGCCAACAGCCAAGAGGTGCGGAAGCAATACTTC
CANSQEVRKQYF
>TRBJ2-7|NA|TRBV28|NA
TGTGCCAGCCACCCTTTCGGGAGCGAGCAGCACTTC
CASHPFGSEQHF
>TRBJ2-1|once|TRBV5-4|NA
TGTGCCAGCAGCTTGGTTGCCAGCAGCTACGATGAGCAGTTCTTC
CASSLVASSYDEQFF
>TRBJ2-1|NA|TRBV5-8|NA
TGTACCAGCAGCTTGGACATGGGCAATGAGCAGTTCTTC
CTSSLDMGNEQFF
>TRBJ2-7|many|TRBV20-1|NA
TGCAGTGCTAGATCCACGGAGGGATCGTGGGAGCAGTACTTC
CSARSTEGSWEQYF
>TRBJ2-7|many|TRBV11-2|NA
TGTGCCAGCAGCCCCCCTTCAGGGGCTAGCGAGCAGTACTTC
CASSPPSGASEQYF
>TRBJ2-7|few|TRBV2|NA
TGTGCCAGCAGTGACGTCGGAGACTACGAGCAGTACTTC
CASSDVGDYEQYF
>TRBJ2-5|many|TRBV7-8|NA
TGTGCCAGCAGCTTTTATGGACAGAGACAAGAGACCCAGTACTTC
CASSFYGQRQETQYF
>TRBJ2-2|many|TRBV11-2|NA
TGTGCCAGCAGCCCTAGCGGGGAGCTGTTTTTT
CASSPSGELFF
>TRBJ2-2|NA|TRBV7-9|NA
TGTGTCAGCAGCTCAAGAGCCGGGGAGCTGTTTTTT
CVSSSRAGELFF
>TRBJ2-1|once|TRBV14|NA
TGTGCCAGCAGCCCCCTCGGCCGCGGGGATTCAGAGACTAACGGAAGTGGTGAGCAGTTCTTC
CASSPLGRGDSETNGSGEQFF
>TRBJ2-2|NA|TRBV11-1|NA
TGTGCCAGCAGTAGGGTTATGACGGGAATGTCCGGGGAGCTGTTTTTT
CASSRVMTGMSGELFF
>TRBJ2-1|NA|TRBV12-3/TRBV12-4|NA
TGTACCAGCAGTTTAGGAGGGACAGACAATGAGCAGTTCTTC
CTSSLGGTDNEQFF
>TRBJ2-7|NA|TRBV6-5|TRBD1
TGTGCCAGCAGTTACAGGGACAGCAGTTCCTGCGAGCAGTACTTC
CASSYRDSSSCEQYF
>TRBJ2-2|NA|TRBV4-2|NA
NA
CASSLSGVASGSKIGELLF
>TRBJ2-7|NA|TRBV4-2|NA
TGTGCCAGCAGCCAGGAACACCTAAGACAGAGGGGACCGCGTGAGCAGTACTTC
CASSQEHLRQRGPREQYF
>TRBJ2-5|NA|TRBV11-2|TRBD1
TGTGCCAGGAGCTGGAGACAGGGGGAAGGGACCCAGTATTTC
CARSWRQGEGTQYF
>TRBJ2-2|once|TRBV4-2|NA
TGTGCTAGCAGCCAGACCGGGACCAAGGAACTTGGGGAGATGTATTTT
CASSQTGTKELGEMYF
>TRBJ2-1|NA|TRBV5-4|NA
TGTGCCAGCAGCCTGGATACCAGCAGCTACAATGAGCAGTTCTTC
CASSLDTSSYNEQFF
>TRBJ1-1|NA|TRBV11-2|TRBD1
TGTGCCAGCAGCGTTAGGGACAGGGGGCGCAAGAGGTGGAATAACACTGAAGCTTTCTTT
CASSVRDRGRKRWNNTEAFF
>TRBJ2-5|NA|TRBV19|TRBD1
TGTGCCAGTAGTAATCCCGAAGCCGGGACAGGACGAGAGATCCAGTACTTC
CASSNPEAGTGREIQYF
>TRBJ2-1|once|TRBV4-2|TRBD2
TGTGCCAGCAGCTACCATATTGCGGGAGGGTCCAGTGGTGAGCAATTCTTC
CASSYHIAGGSSGEQFF
>TRBJ2-5|NA|TRBV12-3/TRBV12-4|NA
TGTGCCACCAGTTACCTGGACTCCCAAGAGACCCAGTGCTTC
CATSYLDSQETQCF
>TRBJ2-1|NA|TRBV11-2|TRBD2
TGTGCCGGCAGGGTTACTAGCGGGAGGGCTGGCAGTGAGCAGTTCTTC
CAGRVTSGRAGSEQFF
>TRBJ1-5|NA|TRBV6-6|TRBD1
TGTGCCAGCAGGGGCACCAAACAGGGGCTGAATCAGACCCGGCATTTT
CASRGTKQGLNQTRHF
>TRBJ2-5|NA|TRBV12-3/TRBV12-4|NA
TGTGCCAGCAGTTACCAGGTCTCCCAAGAAACCCAGTACTTC
CASSYQVSQETQYF
>TRBJ2-7|NA|TRBV5-6|TRBD1
TGTGCCAGCAGCTTTGAGACAGGGGCCTCCGAGCAGTACTTC
CASSFETGASEQYF
>TRBJ1-3|medium-sized|TRBV5-4|NA
TGTGCCAGCAGCCGGACTGAGCCTGGAAACACCATATATTTT
CASSRTEPGNTIYF
>TRBJ2-2|NA|TRBV12-3/TRBV12-4|NA
TGTGCCAGCAGTTTCGCCGGGTTGCTGTTTTTT
CASSFAGLLFF
>TRBJ2-3|NA|TRBV5-1|NA
TGCGCCAGCAGCTTGGCCAGGGAGCCAAATACGCAATATTTT
CASSLAREPNTQYF
>TRBJ2-1|NA|TRBV29-1|NA
TGCAGCGTTCTCTCCCCTCGCATGAAGTGCAATGAGCAGTTCTTC
CSVLSPRMKCNEQFF
>TRBJ2-7|NA|TRBV6-5|NA
TGTGCCAGCAGTCACGAGGACAACAGCTCCTACGAGCAGTACTTC
CASSHEDNSSYEQYF
>TRBJ2-4|few|TRBV29-1|TRBD2
TGCAGCGTTCCCCAGCCCGACGGGGGGGACATTCAGTACTTC
CSVPQPDGGDIQYF
>TRBJ2-1|NA|TRBV4-3|NA
TGCACCAGCTGCCAAGATTGGGATTACGCCTACAATGAGCAGTTCTTC
CTSCQDWDYAYNEQFF
>TRBJ2-1|NA|TRBV28|NA
TGTGCCAGCAGTTCTCCCTCTCCGGTTTTAGTGGGATGCAGCCCCAATGAACAGTTCTTC
CASSSPSPVLVGCSPNEQFF
>TRBJ2-3|few|TRBV11-2|NA
TGTGCCTGCAGCCCCCCGGGCCGGGCAGATATGCAGTATTTT
CACSPPGRADMQYF
>TRBJ1-6|NA|TRBV5-5|NA
TGTGCCTGCAGCTTGGGCGTCAGTAATTCACCCCTCCACTTC
CACSLGVSNSPLHF
>TRBJ2-6|once|TRBV11-2|TRBD1
TGTGCTAGCAGCTTAGGGGGCGCAGGGGCCAACGACCTGACTTTC
CASSLGGAGANDLTF
>TRBJ2-1|NA|TRBV11-3|TRBD2
TGTGCCAGAAGCCGACTGGCGGGGGGGAGGTATAAGCAGTTCTTC
CARSRLAGGRYKQFF
>TRBJ2-1|NA|TRBV4-3|NA
TGCACCAGCAACCAAGTTGCGGGAAGCTCCTACAATGAGCAGTTCTTC
CTSNQVAGSSYNEQFF
>TRBJ2-6|NA|TRBV12-3/TRBV12-4|NA
TGTGCCAGCTATCTACAGACCGCTGGAGCCAACGTCCCGACTTTC
CASYLQTAGANVPTF
>TRBJ2-4|NA|TRBV7-9|NA
TGTGTCAGTAGCCCCTTCTCGGGGGCGACCATAAACATTCAGTACTTC
CVSSPFSGATINIQYF
>TRBJ2-5|many|TRBV6-2/TRBV6-3|NA
TGTGCCAGCAGTTCTCAAGAGACCCTGTACTTC
CASSSQETLYF
>TRBJ2-3|NA|TRBV7-8|TRBD2
TGTGCCAGCAACCCCCCGCGGGGGAGCGGGGGGGCCTCAGATACGCAGTATTTT
CASNPPRGSGGASDTQYF